The next 5 T cell receptor beta chains were all read from a single sample in a study of response to subunit inactivated influenza vaccine. TCRdb re-called the RT-PCR reads through MiXCR, storing one row per CDR3 protein. Among about 830,000 distinct CDR3 sequences, 18% were seen once, and the ten largest hold about a tenth. Sequenced here: PBMCs from blood, sampled roughly 5 days after vaccination. All receptors derive from a man in his fifties or sixties who received an inactivated influenza vaccine.

The chain is built from TRBV10-3 and TRBJ2-5; D tentatively reads TRBD1 or TRBD2 (5 bases each). Trimming stripped 4 bases from V and 2 bases from J, with 14 bases between. Germline-derived CDR1 and CDR2 are ENHRY and SYGVKD. The CDR3 consists of 15 residues. The CDR3 sequence: CAISGGIDSQETQYF. In DNA form, the CDR3 reads TGTGCCATCAGTGGGGGGATCGACTCACAAGAGACCCAGTACTTC.

The sample holds a few counts of this clonotype. The chain couples TRBV7-9 to TRBJ2-7; either TRBD1 or TRBD2 may fit D (5 bases each). From germline, CDR1 is SEHNR and CDR2 FQNEAQ (reference sequence). With 4 bases removed from V and 2 bases from J, the gap between germline ends came to 15 bases. This CDR3 has 15 residues. For the CDR3, the DNA is TGTGCCAGCAGCTCGGGGCACCCTTCTCCCTACGAGCAGTACTTC. Its protein is CASSSGHPSPYEQYF. Supplemented by reference TRBV7-9 and TRBJ2-7, the full variable domain reads DTGVSQNPRHKITKRGQNVTFRCDPISEHNRLYWYRQTLGQGPEFLTYFQNEAQLEKSRLLSDRFSAERPKGSFSTLEIQRTEQGDSAMYLCASSSGHPSPYEQYFGPGTRLTVT.

This clonotype was seen more than once but under ten times. V is TRBV25-1 and J is TRBJ2-1, with D unclear. The germline V and J ends were trimmed by 4 bases and 10 bases, with 17 bases remaining between them. CDR1 and CDR2 (germline): MGHDK, SYGVNS. The CDR3 consists of 14 residues. The CDR3 reads CASSALNVGSEQFF. CDR3 nucleotides: TGTGCCAGCAGTGCCCTTAACGTTGGGTCCGAGCAGTTCTTC.

The gene calls are TRBV11-2 and TRBJ1-2; D is perhaps TRBD1 (5 bases). This CDR3 spans 15 amino acids. V lost 4 bases to trimming and J lost 2 bases, with 14 bases between them. Germline values: CDR1 SGHAT, CDR2 FQNNGV. The CDR3 nucleotides read TGTGCCAGCAGCTCGGGACCGTCAGTCAACTATGGCTACACCTTC. Residues: CASSSGPSVNYGYTF.

V is TRBV6-5 and J is TRBJ2-7, with D uncertain. The ends were cut back, 4 bases at V and 0 bases at J, with 13 bases in the middle. CDR1 and CDR2 from the germline V gene are MNHEY and SVGAGI. This CDR3 spans 15 amino acids. The CDR3 region has the DNA TGTGCCAGCAGTTTAGTAACGCACCCCTCCTACGAGCAGTACTTC. The encoded protein is CASSLVTHPSYEQYF.